This entry features one TCR beta chain sequence. Its binding antigen is unknown. Per-nucleotide qualities are absent, and no much larger clonotype sits a single base away. Focal radiation therapy combined with CTLA-4 blockade (ipilimumab) was tested in patients with chemo-refractory metastatic non-small-cell lung cancer. The library came from the immunoSEQ multiplex PCR assay. Imported from immuneACCESS, the table was reduced by TCRdb to in-frame sequences with V and J called. These copies leave out some clones; in studies compared against another copy, an unresolved V gene accounts for under half, and the cause of the remainder is not known. In all, the sample holds approximately 65,000 clones, and around three quarters of those were seen once. Jointly, the top ten make up less than 5.5% of the sample. The CDR3 numbers 15 residues from cysteine through phenylalanine. CDR3 DNA only is kept here, 45 bases in frame from base 1.

This specimen belongs to a study of radiotherapy plus CTLA-4 blockade in lung cancer (dated by TCRdb to the late 2010s). About the study as a whole: Among the enrolled patients, roughly 19% had an objective response, and 25% to 35% reached disease control.

Results and caveats for the whole study, not just this receptor: The strongest predictors of response, as reported, were early dynamic changes in blood T cell clones along with a rise in serum interferon-beta after radiation. After treatment with radiotherapy and ipilimumab, TCR clones that originated in tumors expanded in peripheral blood.

Sequencing used peripheral blood, obtained from a patient treated with radiotherapy plus ipilimumab. This sequence originates from a human donor with non-small cell lung cancer who had a complete response to radiotherapy plus ipilimumab. The sequence joins TRBV21-1 to TRBJ2-1; TRBD2 is taken as the D call from the table, unchecked against the DNA. TRBV21-1 is termed a pseudogene. The base sequence is TGTGCCAGCAGCAAATGTCGGTCATGCTACAATGAGCAGTTCTTC. Its translation is CASSKCRSCYNEQFF.